What follows describes a single T cell receptor (beta chain). Profiled with immunoSEQ multiplex PCR; TCRdb holds only in-frame clones, not every one. The data show 450,000 to 500,000 clones, roughly 87% seen once. The data stem from a study of blood T cell repertoires in COVID-19. In the study overall: Both acute and convalescent COVID-19 samples were obtained from the United States, Italy and Spain.

This sequence originates from a woman between 18 and 30 years old who had recovered from COVID-19. Sequenced input: PBMCs or T cells enriched from blood (not recorded which).

CDR3 protein: CAWGNNEQFF. The CDR3, as DNA: TGTGCCTGGGGTAACAATGAGCAGTTCTTC. V and J are TRBV30 and TRBJ2-1; D call uncertain. Trimming removed 5 bases at V and 5 bases at J, with 4 bases between. This CDR3 is built from 10 residues. The germline gives CDR1 GTSNPN, CDR2 SVGIG (reference sequence).